This paragraph covers one TCR beta chain sequence. Trimming removed 7 bases from V and 2 bases from J; junction bases left unmatched: 14. Germline CDR1 is WNHNN and CDR2 is SYGVQD (reference sequence). The CDR3 totals 17 residues. Using immunoSEQ multiplex PCR, the repertoire was profiled, and TCRdb retains in-frame clones only, with some absent. The repertoire holds 6,500 to 7,000 clones, under 85% seen once, with under 5% in the top ten. This record belongs to a study of T cell repertoires in ileal Crohn's disease. This receptor was obtained from an adult with Crohn's disease. The V call is TRBV10-1, the J call TRBJ2-3, with 8 bases lining up with TRBD2. What was sequenced was ileal tissue. The CDR3 DNA is TGCGCCAGCACCCCCGACGGCGGGGGGAAACTCACAGATACGCAGTATTTT. It specifies CASTPDGGGKLTDTQYF.